These 16 T cell receptor beta chains share one sample of origin, sequenced in a study of blood T cell repertoires in COVID-19. The method was immunoSEQ multiplex PCR; TCRdb's version includes in-frame clones alone and lacks a portion of them. The sample holds approximately 15,000 clones, around 80% seen once. The sample consisted of peripheral blood. The receptors originated from a woman in her 70s with active COVID-19.

The V and J genes are TRBV5-8 and TRBJ2-5; TRBD2 agrees at 11 bases. The CDR3 covers 17 residues. Germline CDR1 and CDR2: SGHTS and YDEGEE. The V gene end was trimmed by 0 bases and the J gene end by 5 bases; junction bases not matched to a gene: 9. The CDR3 DNA follows: TGTGCCAGCAGCTTGGAGCTAGCGGGAGGTGCGAGGGAGACCCAGTACTTC. Translating it yields CASSLELAGGARETQYF. The full variable domain, rest sourced from reference TRBV5-8 and TRBJ2-5, is EAGVTQSPTHLIKTRGQQATLRCSPISGHTSVYWYQQALGLGLQFLLWYDEGEERNRGNFPPRFSGRQFPNYSSELNVNALELEDSALYLCASSLELAGGARETQYFGPGTRLLVL.

The chain couples TRBV4-1 to TRBJ2-1; the D gene is possibly TRBD2 (6 bases). V was pared by 1 base and J by 7 bases, with 14 bases between. Germline CDR1 reads MGHRA; CDR2 reads YSYEKL. CDR3 length: 15 residues. CDR3 sequence reads: CASSQGLRDSNEQFF. As DNA, the CDR3 is TGCGCCAGCAGCCAAGGATTGCGGGACTCGAATGAGCAGTTCTTC.

The chain uses TRBV19 and TRBJ2-1, with 14 nucleotides matching TRBD2. CDR1 is LNHDA and CDR2 is SQIVND in the germline V gene (reference sequence). The CDR3 runs to 16 residues. The CDR3 loop is CASRGTSGGEYNEQFF. The CDR3 DNA reads as TGTGCATCCCGCGGGACTAGCGGGGGTGAGTACAATGAGCAGTTCTTC.

The chain is built from TRBV28 and TRBJ2-3; TRBD1 is a possible D gene (7 bases). The germline V gene has CDR1 MDHEN and CDR2 SYDVKM. Trimming cost V 2 bases and J 1 base, with 16 bases left between them. This CDR3 has 17 residues. In DNA form, the CDR3 reads TGTGCCAGCAGTTTACTGGCCACAGGGGAGGGCACAGATACGCAGTATTTT. It codes for CASSLLATGEGTDTQYF.

The J gene is TRBJ2-5, the V gene TRBV5-4, with 9 bases identical to TRBD2. The V segment lost 4 bases and the J segment 1 base; nucleotides outside the gene matches: 11. Germline V gives CDR1 SGHNT, CDR2 YYREEE (reference sequence). This CDR3 is built from 17 residues. The DNA for the CDR3 is TGTGCCAGCAGCAGGGGCCTAGCGGGGTCGGCCCAAGAGACCCAGTACTTC. Encoded protein: CASSRGLAGSAQETQYF.

The gene calls are TRBV2 and TRBJ2-7, with TRBD1 matching over 9 bases. With V trimmed by 4 bases and J by 6 bases, 7 bases remained unmatched. The CDR3 consists of 14 residues. Germline CDR1 SNHLY, CDR2 FYNNEI. In DNA, the CDR3 is TGTGCCAGCAGTGGCCGGACAGGGGCCCTCGAGCAGTACTTC. Translating it yields CASSGRTGALEQYF.

The chain uses TRBV28 and TRBJ2-3; D may be TRBD2 (7 bases). Between the trimmed V and J ends, which lost 5 bases and 10 bases, there was a span of 10 bases. The germline CDR1 and CDR2 sequences are MDHEN and SYDVKM. This CDR3 comprises 11 residues. The CDR3 coding sequence is TGTGCCAGCAGTGGGAGGGGGGCGCAGTATTTT. Residues: CASSGRGAQYF.

V is TRBV19 and J is TRBJ2-3, with 9 bases aligning to TRBD2. The CDR3 contains 16 residues. CDR1 and CDR2 (germline): LNHDA, SQIVND (reference sequence). As DNA, the CDR3 is TGTGATGGTGGGCGGGAGGGGACGTCTAGCACAGATACGCAGTATTTT. It yields the protein CDGGREGTSSTDTQYF.

V is TRBV5-6 and J is TRBJ1-1; D unresolved. The CDR3 loop spans 13 amino acids. CDR1 and CDR2 (germline): SGHDT, YYEEEE. V was clipped by 0 bases and J by 0 bases, with 3 bases between them. The CDR3 sequence is CASSLAVNTEAFF. The CDR3 region has the DNA TGTGCCAGCAGCTTGGCCGTGAACACTGAAGCTTTCTTT.

A few counts support this clone. The genes are TRBV3-1 (or the pseudogene TRBV3-2) and TRBJ2-7; TRBD1 aligns across 7 bases. This CDR3 contains 16 residues. V shed 1 base and J 3 bases; nucleotides not matched to a gene: 9. CDR1 and CDR2 (germline): LGHDT, YNNKEL (reference sequence). CDR3 loop: CASSQVVRGKGYEQYF. The CDR3 nucleotides read TGTGCCAGCAGCCAAGTTGTCAGGGGGAAGGGCTACGAGCAGTACTTC.

The chain combines TRBV15 with TRBJ2-1, with 8 bases lining up with TRBD2. Germline V gene data show CDR1 as LNHNV and CDR2 as YYDKDF (reference sequence). V shed 2 bases and J 8 bases; nucleotides not matched to a gene: 14. The CDR3 loop spans 17 amino acids. This chain's CDR3 is CATSRPRAAGVSDEQFF. CDR3 coding DNA: TGTGCCACCAGCAGACCAAGGGCAGCGGGAGTTTCCGATGAGCAGTTCTTC.

The chain combines TRBV9 with TRBJ2-3; 7 bases map to TRBD1. Per the germline V gene, CDR1 is SGDLS and CDR2 is YYNGEE. V shed 4 bases and J 5 bases; nucleotides not matched to a gene: 10. The CDR3 totals 15 residues. CDR3 region: CASSPGGAARDTQYF. Here the CDR3 DNA reads TGTGCCAGCAGCCCAGGGGGAGCGGCGAGAGATACGCAGTATTTT.

This clone was observed a few times. The chain recombines TRBV6-5 with TRBJ2-7, with D possibly being TRBD1 (6 bases). This CDR3 is built from 13 residues. V dropped 6 bases and J dropped 3 bases, with 12 bases sitting between them. Germline loops: CDR1 MNHEY, CDR2 SVGAGI. The CDR3 DNA follows: TGTGCCAGCAGGAACAGGGTGGGCTACGAGCAGTACTTC. Amino acids: CASRNRVGYEQYF.

J is TRBJ2-1 and V is TRBV6-4; 13 nucleotides match TRBD2. The V gene's germline CDR1 is MRHNA and CDR2 SNTAGT. The CDR3 runs 17 residues. Losses at the gene ends were 4 bases for V and 5 bases for J; bases not matched to a gene: 8. The CDR3 nucleotides are TGTGCCAGCAGTGCCGAACCGGGACTAGCGGGGAACAATGAGCAGTTCTTC. Translated: CASSAEPGLAGNNEQFF.

The chain is built from TRBV5-4 and TRBJ2-7; D is uncertain. Trimming cost V 1 base and J 6 bases, with 8 bases left between them. Germline V CDR1 and CDR2: SGHNT, YYREEE (reference sequence). The CDR3 sequence is 12 residues long. CDR3 region: CASSLTGFEQYF. CDR3 bases: TGTGCCAGCAGCTTGACCGGGTTCGAGCAGTACTTC.

The chain recombines TRBV20-1 with TRBJ2-5; D gene uncertain. The V gene lost 6 bases and the J gene lost 0 bases, with 5 bases spanning the gap. This CDR3 comprises 11 residues. CDR1 is DFQATT, CDR2 SNEGSKA, per germline (reference sequence). The CDR3 DNA reads TGCAGTGCAGAGTACCAAGAGACCCAGTACTTC. Protein sequence: CSAEYQETQYF.